These 7 T cell receptor beta chains were all obtained from the same sample, sequenced in a study of human T cells and chemical hapten exposure. Noted time point: pre-sensitization, week 0. Sample treatment: therapeutic diphenylcyclopropenone sensitization with weekly scalp DPC. TCRdb passed the RACE reads through MiXCR, listing each CDR3 protein once. Counted here are some 250,000 distinct CDR3 sequences, over 7.5% occurring once; the ten biggest clones make up more than 0.95%. The material was whole blood, obtained in connection with sensitization to the hapten diphenylcyclopropenone (DPC). These receptors were collected from a young man with alopecia areata. Some clones in this sample may be carry-over from other donors' samples.

This clonotype has more than one count but fewer than ten. The rearrangement joins TRBV29-1 to TRBJ2-5; no definite D call. The V and J ends lost 7 bases and 3 bases respectively, with 9 bases between them. Per germline, CDR1 SQVTM and CDR2 ANQGSEA. This CDR3 has 11 residues. CDR3 sequence reads: CSAPGEETQYF. CDR3 nucleotides: TGCAGCGCCCCAGGAGAAGAGACCCAGTACTTC. The full variable domain, with the rest looked up from reference TRBV29-1 and TRBJ2-5, is SAVISQKPSRDICQRGTSLTIQCQVDSQVTMMFWYRQQPGQSLTLIATANQGSEATYESGFVIDKFPISRPNLTFSTLTVSNMSPEDSSIYLCSAPGEETQYFGPGTRLLVL.

There are many counts of this clonotype. This chain connects TRBV4-3 to TRBJ1-4, with 8 positions matching TRBD1. The CDR3 length is 15 residues. The germline gives CDR1 LGHNA, CDR2 YSLEER. The J segment lost 7 bases and the V segment lost 0 bases, leaving 4 bases of the junction unmatched. DNA for the CDR3: TGCGCCAGCAGCCAAGACCCTGGACAGGGTGAAAAACTGTTTTTT. Translated, it gives CASSQDPGQGEKLFF.

There are a few counts of this clonotype. This chain links TRBV6-1 with TRBJ1-1; no clear D gene. This CDR3 contains 15 residues. Between the trimmed V and J ends, which lost 1 base and 2 bases, there was a span of 11 bases. CDR1 is MNHNS, CDR2 SASEGT, per germline. The chain's CDR3 is CASSEETVGNTEAFF. CDR3 sequence (DNA): TGTGCCAGCAGTGAAGAAACCGTGGGCAACACTGAAGCTTTCTTT.

This clonotype turned up a few times. The chain recombines TRBV5-6 with TRBJ1-2; D gene ambiguous. The V end lost 4 bases, the J end lost 7 bases, and 14 bases lay between the germline ends. CDR1 and CDR2 from the germline V gene are SGHDT and YYEEEE. The CDR3 covers 13 residues. CDR3 amino acids: CASSPVGLAGYTF. CDR3 in DNA: TGTGCCAGCAGCCCCGTGGGTCTCGCTGGCTACACCTTC.

This clonotype was seen only a few times. This sequence joins TRBV7-2 and TRBJ1-5; D call uncertain. The CDR3 contains 15 residues. Germline lookup yields CDR1 SGHTA and CDR2 FQGNSA. V dropped 2 bases and J dropped 0 bases, with 8 bases sitting between them. The CDR3, as DNA: TGTGCCAGCAGCTTATCAGCCTTTAGCAATCAGCCCCAGCATTTT. Encoded protein: CASSLSAFSNQPQHF.

The V and J genes are TRBV12-3 or TRBV12-4 and TRBJ1-2; possibly TRBD1 for D (5 bases). Between the trimmed V and J ends, which lost 6 bases and 6 bases, there was a span of 14 bases. The CDR3 has 13 amino acids. Written as DNA, the CDR3 is TGTGCCAGCAGGCATCCAGGGTATGATGGCTACACCTTC. Translated, it gives CASRHPGYDGYTF.

In this sample, this clonotype turned up many times. V usage is TRBV6-5 and J usage is TRBJ1-1; D is ambiguous. Germline V gene sequence: CDR1 MNHEY, CDR2 SVGAGI. This CDR3 is built from 13 residues. Trimming took 2 bases from V and 9 from J, leaving 13 bases between them. CDR3 DNA sequence: TGTGCCAGCAGTTACGGCCTTATAGACAAAGCTTTCTTT. The encoded protein is CASSYGLIDKAFF.